Presented here are 2 T cell receptor beta chains from one specimen sequenced in a study of T cells in Graves' hyperthyroidism and ophthalmopathy. There were TCR beta CDR3 regions amplified from RNA transcripts. The TCR CDR3 was amplified in a first-round RT-PCR using the HTBI primer set. TCRdb called the multiplex PCR reads again in MiXCR, with one record for every CDR3 protein. The sample includes hundreds of thousands of distinct CDR3 sequences, around 39% seen only once; the top ten take 8.9%. The sample comprised blood. Every receptor here comes from a man aged 18 to 29 with Graves' hyperthyroidism.

The V gene is TRBV4-2, the J gene TRBJ1-5; no clear D gene. V was trimmed by 1 base and J by 9 bases, leaving 13 bases between them. This CDR3 has 14 amino acids. Germline V lookup: CDR1 LGHNA, CDR2 YNFKEQ. The CDR3 loop is CASSQGAGMMPQHF. In DNA, the CDR3 is TGTGCCAGCAGCCAAGGAGCGGGGATGATGCCCCAGCATTTT.

V gene TRBV10-3 combines with J gene TRBJ1-1; a weak D match, TRBD1 (5 bases). This CDR3 is built from 14 residues. Trimming cost V 0 bases and J 5 bases, with 10 bases left between them. Germline CDR1 and CDR2: ENHRY and SYGVKD. As DNA, the CDR3 is TGTGCCATCAGTGAGTCCCTGGGGGGTACTGAAGCTTTCTTT. It encodes CAISESLGGTEAFF.